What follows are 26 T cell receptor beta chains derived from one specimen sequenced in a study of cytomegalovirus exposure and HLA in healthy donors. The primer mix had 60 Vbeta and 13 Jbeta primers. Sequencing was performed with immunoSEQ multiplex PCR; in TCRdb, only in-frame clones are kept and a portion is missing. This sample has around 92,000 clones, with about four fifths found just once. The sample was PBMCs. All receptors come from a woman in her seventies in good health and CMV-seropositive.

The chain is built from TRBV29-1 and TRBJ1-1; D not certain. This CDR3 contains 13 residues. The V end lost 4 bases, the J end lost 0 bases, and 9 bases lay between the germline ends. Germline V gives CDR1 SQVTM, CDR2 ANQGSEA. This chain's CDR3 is CSVVIVVNTEAFF. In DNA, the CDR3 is TGCAGCGTTGTTATAGTCGTGAACACTGAAGCTTTCTTT.

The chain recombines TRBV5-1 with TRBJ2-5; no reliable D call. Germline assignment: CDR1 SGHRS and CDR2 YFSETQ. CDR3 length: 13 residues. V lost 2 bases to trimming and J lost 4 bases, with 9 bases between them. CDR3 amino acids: CASSFSPGETQYF. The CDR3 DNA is TGCGCCAGCAGCTTTTCTCCCGGAGAGACCCAGTACTTC.

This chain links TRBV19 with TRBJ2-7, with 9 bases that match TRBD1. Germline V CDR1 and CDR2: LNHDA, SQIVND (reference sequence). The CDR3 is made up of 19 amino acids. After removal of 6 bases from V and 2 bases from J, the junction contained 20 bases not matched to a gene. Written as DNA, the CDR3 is TGTGCCAGTAGCACGATCGGGACAGGGAGAGCAGAGACCCCCTACGAGCAGTACTTC. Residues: CASSTIGTGRAETPYEQYF.

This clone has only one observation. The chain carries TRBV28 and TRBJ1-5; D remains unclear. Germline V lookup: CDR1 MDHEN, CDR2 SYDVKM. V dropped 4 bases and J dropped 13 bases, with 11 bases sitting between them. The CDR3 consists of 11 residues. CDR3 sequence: CASSSSGSQHF. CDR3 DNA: TGTGCCAGCAGTTCGTCCGGGTCTCAGCATTTT.

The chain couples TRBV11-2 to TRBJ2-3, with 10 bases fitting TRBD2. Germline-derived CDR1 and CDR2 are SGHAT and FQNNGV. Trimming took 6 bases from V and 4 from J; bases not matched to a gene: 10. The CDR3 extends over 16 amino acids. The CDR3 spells CASSQVAGGRADTQYF. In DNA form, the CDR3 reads TGTGCCAGCAGTCAGGTAGCGGGGGGTCGGGCAGATACGCAGTATTTT.

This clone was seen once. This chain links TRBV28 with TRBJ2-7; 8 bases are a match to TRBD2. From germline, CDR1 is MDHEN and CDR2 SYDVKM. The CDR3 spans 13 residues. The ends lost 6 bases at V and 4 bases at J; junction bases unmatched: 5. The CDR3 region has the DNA TGTGCCAGCAGGTCGGGGGGGCCTTACGAGCAGTACTTC. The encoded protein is CASRSGGPYEQYF.

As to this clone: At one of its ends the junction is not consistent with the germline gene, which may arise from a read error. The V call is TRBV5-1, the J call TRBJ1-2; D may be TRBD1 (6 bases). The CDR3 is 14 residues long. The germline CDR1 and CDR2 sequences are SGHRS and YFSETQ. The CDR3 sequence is CASSTRGGASGYTF. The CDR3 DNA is TGTGCCAGCAGCACTCGTGGGGGGGCTAGTGGCTACACCTTC.

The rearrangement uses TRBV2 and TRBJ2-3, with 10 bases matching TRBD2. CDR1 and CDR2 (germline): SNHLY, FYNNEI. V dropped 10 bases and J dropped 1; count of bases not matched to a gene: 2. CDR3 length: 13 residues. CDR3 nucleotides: TGTGCCATAGGGACTAGCGGCACAGATACGCAGTATTTT. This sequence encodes CAIGTSGTDTQYF.

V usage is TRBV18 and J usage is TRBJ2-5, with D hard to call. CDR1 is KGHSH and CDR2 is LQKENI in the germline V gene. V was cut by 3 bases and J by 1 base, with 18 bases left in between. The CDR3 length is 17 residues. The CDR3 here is CASSPFVTVQTQETQYF. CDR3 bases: TGTGCCAGCTCACCTTTCGTAACAGTTCAAACCCAAGAGACCCAGTACTTC. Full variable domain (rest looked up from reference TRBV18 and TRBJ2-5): NAGVMQNPRHLVRRRGQEARLRCSPMKGHSHVYWYRQLPEEGLKFMVYLQKENIIDESGMPKERFSAEFPKEGPSILRIQQVVRGDSAAYFCASSPFVTVQTQETQYFGPGTRLLVL.

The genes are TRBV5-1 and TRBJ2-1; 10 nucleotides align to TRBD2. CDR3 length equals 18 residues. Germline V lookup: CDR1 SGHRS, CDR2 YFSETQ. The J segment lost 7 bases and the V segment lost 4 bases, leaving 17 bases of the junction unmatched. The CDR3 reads CASSVSQQRGGSVNEQFF. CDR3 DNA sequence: TGCGCCAGCAGCGTATCCCAACAGCGGGGGGGCTCAGTAAATGAGCAGTTCTTC.

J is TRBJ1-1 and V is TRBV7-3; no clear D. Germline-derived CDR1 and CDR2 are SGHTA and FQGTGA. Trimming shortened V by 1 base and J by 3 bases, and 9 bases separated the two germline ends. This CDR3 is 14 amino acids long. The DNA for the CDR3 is TGTGCCAGCAGCTTAAGTGAAGGAGACACTGAAGCTTTCTTT. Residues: CASSLSEGDTEAFF.

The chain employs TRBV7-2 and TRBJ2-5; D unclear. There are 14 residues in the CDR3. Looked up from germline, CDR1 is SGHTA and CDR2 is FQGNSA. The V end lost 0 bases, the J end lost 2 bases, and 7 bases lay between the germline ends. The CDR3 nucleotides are TGTGCCAGCAGCTTAGCGAACAGACAAGAGACCCAGTACTTC. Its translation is CASSLANRQETQYF.

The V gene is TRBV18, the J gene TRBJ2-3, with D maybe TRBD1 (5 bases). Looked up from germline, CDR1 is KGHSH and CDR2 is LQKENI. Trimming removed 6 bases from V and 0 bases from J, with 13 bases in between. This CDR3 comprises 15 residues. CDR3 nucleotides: TGTGCCAGCTCCCCAAGGACACCTAGCACAGATACGCAGTATTTT. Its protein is CASSPRTPSTDTQYF. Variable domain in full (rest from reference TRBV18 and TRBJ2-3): NAGVMQNPRHLVRRRGQEARLRCSPMKGHSHVYWYRQLPEEGLKFMVYLQKENIIDESGMPKERFSAEFPKEGPSILRIQQVVRGDSAAYFCASSPRTPSTDTQYFGPGTRLTVL.

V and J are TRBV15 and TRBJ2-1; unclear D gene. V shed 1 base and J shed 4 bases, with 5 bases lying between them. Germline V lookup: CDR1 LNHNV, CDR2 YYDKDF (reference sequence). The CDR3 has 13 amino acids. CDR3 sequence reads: CATSRGGYNEQFF. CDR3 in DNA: TGTGCCACCAGCAGAGGAGGTTACAATGAGCAGTTCTTC.

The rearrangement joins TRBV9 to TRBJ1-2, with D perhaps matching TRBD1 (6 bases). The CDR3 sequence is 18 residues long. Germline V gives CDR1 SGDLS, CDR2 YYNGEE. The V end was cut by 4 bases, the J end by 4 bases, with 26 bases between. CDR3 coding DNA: TGTGCCAGCAGCACCCTCCCCGGGACAAGGACCTTAGGCTATGGCTACACCTTC. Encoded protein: CASSTLPGTRTLGYGYTF.

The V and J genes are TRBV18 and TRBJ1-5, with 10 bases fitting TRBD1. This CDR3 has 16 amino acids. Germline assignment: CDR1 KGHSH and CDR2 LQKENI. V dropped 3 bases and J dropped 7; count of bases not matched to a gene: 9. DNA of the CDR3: TGTGCCAGCTCACCCGGACAGGGGGTTTTGGGCCAGCCCCAGCATTTT. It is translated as CASSPGQGVLGQPQHF.

The CDR3 DNA is TGTGCCAGCAGCCCTAGCGGGGGGACCTACAATGAGCAGTTCTTC. Protein sequence: CASSPSGGTYNEQFF. The rearrangement links TRBV7-9 to TRBJ2-1, with 11 bases lining up with TRBD2. CDR3 length equals 15 residues. Germline trimming cut 5 bases from V and 2 bases from J; bases unmatched to any gene: 2. Germline CDR1 is SEHNR and CDR2 is FQNEAQ (reference sequence).

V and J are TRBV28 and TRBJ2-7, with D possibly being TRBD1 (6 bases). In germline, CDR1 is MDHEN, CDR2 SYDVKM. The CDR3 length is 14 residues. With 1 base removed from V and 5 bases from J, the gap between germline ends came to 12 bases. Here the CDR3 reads CASSLLSRGHEQYF. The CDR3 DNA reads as TGTGCCAGCAGTTTATTGTCCAGGGGCCACGAGCAGTACTTC.

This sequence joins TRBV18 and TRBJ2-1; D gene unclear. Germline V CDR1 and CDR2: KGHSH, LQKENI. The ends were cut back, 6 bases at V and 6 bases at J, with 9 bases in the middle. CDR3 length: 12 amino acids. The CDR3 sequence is CASSHKSNEQFF. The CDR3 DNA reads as TGTGCCAGCTCTCACAAATCCAATGAGCAGTTCTTC. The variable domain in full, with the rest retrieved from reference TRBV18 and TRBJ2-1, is NAGVMQNPRHLVRRRGQEARLRCSPMKGHSHVYWYRQLPEEGLKFMVYLQKENIIDESGMPKERFSAEFPKEGPSILRIQQVVRGDSAAYFCASSHKSNEQFFGPGTRLTVL.

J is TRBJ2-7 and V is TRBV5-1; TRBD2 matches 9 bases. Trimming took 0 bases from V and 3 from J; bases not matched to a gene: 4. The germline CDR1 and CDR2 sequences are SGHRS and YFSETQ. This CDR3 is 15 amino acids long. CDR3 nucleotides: TGCGCCAGCAGCTTGGCAGCGGGGGGACTCTACGAGCAGTACTTC. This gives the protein CASSLAAGGLYEQYF. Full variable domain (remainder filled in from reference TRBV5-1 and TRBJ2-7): KAGVTQTPRYLIKTRGQQVTLSCSPISGHRSVSWYQQTPGQGLQFLFEYFSETQRNKGNFPGRFSGRQFSNSRSEMNVSTLELGDSALYLCASSLAAGGLYEQYFGPGTRLTVT.

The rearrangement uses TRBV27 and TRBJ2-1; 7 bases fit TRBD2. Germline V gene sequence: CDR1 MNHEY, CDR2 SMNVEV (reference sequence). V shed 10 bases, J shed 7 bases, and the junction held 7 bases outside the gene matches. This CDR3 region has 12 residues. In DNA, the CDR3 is TGTGCCACCGAGGGAGGGCCGAATGAGCAGTTCTTC. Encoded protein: CATEGGPNEQFF.

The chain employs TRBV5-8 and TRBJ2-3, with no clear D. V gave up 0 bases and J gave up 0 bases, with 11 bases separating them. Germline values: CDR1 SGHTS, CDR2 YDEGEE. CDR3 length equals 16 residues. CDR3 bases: TGTGCCAGCAGCTTGGCGGCGGATGCTAGCACAGATACGCAGTATTTT. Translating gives CASSLAADASTDTQYF.

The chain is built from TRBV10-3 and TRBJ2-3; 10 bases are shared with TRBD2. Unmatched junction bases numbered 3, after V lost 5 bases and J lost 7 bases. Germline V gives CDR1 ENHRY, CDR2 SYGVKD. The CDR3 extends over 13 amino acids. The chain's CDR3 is CAISSGGANTQYF. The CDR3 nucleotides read TGTGCCATCAGTAGCGGGGGGGCGAATACGCAGTATTTT.

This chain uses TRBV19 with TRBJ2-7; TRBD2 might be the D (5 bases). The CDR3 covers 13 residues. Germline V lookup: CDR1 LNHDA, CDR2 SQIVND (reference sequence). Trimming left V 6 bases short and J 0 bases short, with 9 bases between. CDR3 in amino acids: CASRRRNSYEQYF. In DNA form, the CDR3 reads TGTGCCAGTAGAAGGAGGAACTCCTACGAGCAGTACTTC.

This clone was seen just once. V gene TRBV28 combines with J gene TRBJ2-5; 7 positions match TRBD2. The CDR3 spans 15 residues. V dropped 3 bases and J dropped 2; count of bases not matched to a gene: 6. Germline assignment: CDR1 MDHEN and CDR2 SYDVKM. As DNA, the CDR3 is TGTGCCAGCAGTTTCTCGGGACTACCGCAAGAGACCCAGTACTTC. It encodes CASSFSGLPQETQYF.

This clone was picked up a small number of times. This CDR3 reads CASSPSGTGTQQYF. Written as DNA, the CDR3 is TGTGCCAGCAGCCCCTCCGGGACAGGGACACAGCAGTACTTC. The chain combines TRBV7-2 with TRBJ2-7; 9 bases match TRBD1. CDR3 length: 14 residues. The germline CDR1 and CDR2 sequences are SGHTA and FQGNSA. Trimming removed 5 bases from V and 8 bases from J; junction bases left unmatched: 10.